Listed here is a single TCR beta chain. As handled by the study authors: From reference gene primer amplification, estimates of nucleated cell counts were derived. Clones were read by immunoSEQ multiplex PCR, and TCRdb kept only the in-frame ones, dropping some. V, J and clone size were drawn from that table, and D and trimming were deduced from the DNA. This sample has around 110,000 clones, with roughly 80% found just once. CDR3 length: 13 amino acids. Germline CDR1 ENHRY, CDR2 SYGVKD. The V gene lost 11 bases and the J gene lost 1 base, with 13 bases spanning the gap. These data come from a study of blood T cell repertoires in COVID-19. Study-wide context: There were acute and convalescent COVID-19 samples, and they came from the United States, Italy and Spain. PBMCs, B-cell-depleted T cells, or T cells were the source of the cDNA or gDNA that made up the material.

Specimen: peripheral blood. The TCR sequence derives from a man aged 30 to 39 with acute or convalescent COVID-19. The V and J genes are TRBV10-3 and TRBJ2-3, with D perhaps TRBD1 (5 bases). The CDR3 sequence is CAHRGGGTDTQYF. CDR3 coding DNA: TGTGCCCATAGGGGTGGGGGCACAGATACGCAGTATTTT.